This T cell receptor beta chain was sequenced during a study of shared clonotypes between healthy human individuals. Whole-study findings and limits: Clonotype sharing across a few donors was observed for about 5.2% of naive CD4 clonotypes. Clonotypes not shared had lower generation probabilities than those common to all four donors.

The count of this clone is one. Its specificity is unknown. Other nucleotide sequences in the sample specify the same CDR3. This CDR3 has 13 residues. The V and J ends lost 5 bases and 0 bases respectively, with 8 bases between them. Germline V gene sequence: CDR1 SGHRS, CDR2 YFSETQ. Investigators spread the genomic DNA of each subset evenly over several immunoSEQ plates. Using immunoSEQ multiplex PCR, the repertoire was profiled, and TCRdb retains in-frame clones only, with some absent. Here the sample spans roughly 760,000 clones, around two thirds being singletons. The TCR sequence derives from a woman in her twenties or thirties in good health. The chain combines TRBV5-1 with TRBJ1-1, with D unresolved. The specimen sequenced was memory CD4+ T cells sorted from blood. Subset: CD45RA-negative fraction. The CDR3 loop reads CASSRQMNTEAFF. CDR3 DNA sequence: TGCGCCAGCAGTCGGCAGATGAACACTGAAGCTTTCTTT.